The 23 T cell receptor beta chains given below trace back to one sample, sequenced in a study of cytomegalovirus exposure and HLA in healthy donors. Both 60 Vbeta primers and 13 Jbeta primers went into the PCR. Here immunoSEQ multiplex PCR was the method, and the copy in TCRdb shows in-frame clones only, minus some. Of around 150,000 clones in the sample, 55% to 70% were seen once. Sequenced: PBMCs. All receptors come from a woman aged 60-70 years in good health and CMV-seropositive.

The V call is TRBV11-2, the J call TRBJ2-1; D may be TRBD2 (6 bases). Trimming left V 3 bases short and J 6 bases short, with 15 bases between. The CDR3 runs 15 residues. CDR1 is SGHAT and CDR2 is FQNNGV in the germline V gene. CDR3 region: CASSLGGLAPNEQFF. The CDR3 DNA follows: TGTGCCAGCAGCTTGGGGGGACTCGCACCCAATGAGCAGTTCTTC.

The chain joins TRBV9 to TRBJ1-2, with 9 nucleotides matching TRBD1. Trimming cost V 6 bases and J 0 bases; bases outside gene matches: 6. Looked up from germline, CDR1 is SGDLS and CDR2 is YYNGEE. This CDR3 region has 15 residues. CDR3 residues: CASTRTGVANYGYTF. CDR3 nucleotide sequence: TGTGCCAGCACCAGGACAGGGGTTGCTAACTATGGCTACACCTTC. Full variable domain (missing parts from reference TRBV9 and TRBJ1-2): DSGVTQTPKHLITATGQRVTLRCSPRSGDLSVYWYQQSLDQGLQFLIQYYNGEERAKGNILERFSAQQFPDLHSELNLSSLELGDSALYFCASTRTGVANYGYTFGSGTRLTVV.

This clone occurred a few times. The chain links TRBV6-4 to TRBJ1-5, with D uncertain. Trimming removed 5 bases at V and 4 bases at J, with 3 bases between. This CDR3 has 11 residues. CDR1 MRHNA and CDR2 SNTAGT come from the germline V gene. The chain's CDR3 is CASSINQPQHF. CDR3 coding DNA: TGTGCCAGCAGTATAAATCAGCCCCAGCATTTT.

The rearrangement joins TRBV4-2 to TRBJ1-2; 8 bases match TRBD1. V trimming: 0 bases; J trimming: 5 bases; junction bases outside the gene matches: 8. Germline V gene data show CDR1 as LGHNA and CDR2 as YNFKEQ. CDR3 length: 16 residues. The CDR3 nucleotides are TGTGCCAGCAGCCAAGACCACCCAGGGGGCGGTTATGGCTACACCTTC. It specifies CASSQDHPGGGYGYTF.

This clone was observed once. DNA of the CDR3: TGTGCCAGTAGTCCCCGGTCTCTTGCATCTAGCACAGATACGCAGTATTTT. Its translation is CASSPRSLASSTDTQYF. The rearrangement links TRBV19 to TRBJ2-3; no clear D gene. Germline lookup yields CDR1 LNHDA and CDR2 SQIVND (reference sequence). Trimming left V 5 bases short and J 0 bases short, with 18 bases between. CDR3 length: 17 residues.

The V call is TRBV18, the J call TRBJ1-2; D is unresolved. CDR1 KGHSH and CDR2 LQKENI come from the germline V gene. Trimming pared 6 bases from V and 8 bases from J, leaving 19 bases between. The CDR3 consists of 14 residues. The CDR3 sequence: CASSRQIEGEGYTF. CDR3 sequence (DNA): TGTGCCAGCTCTCGTCAAATTGAGGGCGAAGGCTACACCTTC.

The J gene is TRBJ1-1, the V gene TRBV6-5; maybe TRBD1 (5 bases). The germline V and J ends were trimmed by 3 bases and 5 bases, with 13 bases remaining between them. The CDR3 consists of 14 residues. Germline V CDR1 and CDR2: MNHEY, SVGAGI. The CDR3 nucleotides read TGTGCCAGCAGTTATGGGGGGTTGGGTACTGAAGCTTTCTTT. Translation: CASSYGGLGTEAFF.

The CDR3 DNA is TGTGCCAGCAGTGCCGAGGGGGGGCTGGACGTCCAAGAGACCCAGTACTTC. Translating it yields CASSAEGGLDVQETQYF. The chain links TRBV28 to TRBJ2-5; D perhaps matches TRBD2 (7 bases). The CDR3 covers 17 residues. Germline lookup yields CDR1 MDHEN and CDR2 SYDVKM. V was pared by 5 bases and J by 1 base, with 20 bases between.

The chain combines TRBV6-5 with TRBJ2-5; TRBD1 agrees at 7 bases. Trimming removed 0 bases from V and 3 bases from J; junction bases left unmatched: 4. This CDR3 spans 15 amino acids. CDR1 and CDR2 (germline): MNHEY, SVGAGI. CDR3 region: CASSYSTGIKETQYF. In DNA, the CDR3 is TGTGCCAGCAGTTACTCGACAGGGATTAAAGAGACCCAGTACTTC.

This clone was counted once. The chain has TRBV29-1 and TRBJ2-7, with TRBD1 identical over 7 bases. V dropped 4 bases and J dropped 6; count of bases not matched to a gene: 9. Germline loops: CDR1 SQVTM, CDR2 ANQGSEA. There are 13 residues in the CDR3. CDR3 in DNA: TGCAGCGTTGGGACAGGACTTACCCTCGAGCAGTACTTC. This codes for CSVGTGLTLEQYF.

The rearrangement links TRBV4-3 to TRBJ2-3; possible D gene TRBD2, 5 bases. V dropped 0 bases and J dropped 8 bases, with 12 bases sitting between them. CDR1 LGHNA and CDR2 YSLEER come from the germline V gene. The CDR3 is 14 amino acids. The CDR3 nucleotides are TGCGCCAGCAGCCAAGACAGCCTAGCTGGTACGCAGTATTTT. Amino acid sequence: CASSQDSLAGTQYF.

This clone was detected only once. The rearrangement uses TRBV4-1 and TRBJ2-6; 9 bases are a match to TRBD1. V lost 5 bases and J lost 0; bases outside the gene matches: 11. Germline values: CDR1 MGHRA, CDR2 YSYEKL. The CDR3 sequence is 19 residues long. The CDR3 DNA sequence: TGCGCCAGCAGCATCACAGGGGGCATGATAAACTCTGGGGCCAACGTCCTGACTTTC. It specifies CASSITGGMINSGANVLTF.

The chain recombines TRBV18 with TRBJ2-5, with D tentatively TRBD1 (6 bases). The closer fit of TRBJ2-7 to the DNA end suggests the J call may be wrong. The CDR3 spans 13 residues. Germline-derived CDR1 and CDR2 are KGHSH and LQKENI. This chain's CDR3 is CASSPPSGDEQYF. CDR3 bases: TGTGCCAGCTCACCACCTTCAGGGGACGAGCAGTACTTC.

The V call is TRBV13, the J call TRBJ2-2; a weak D match, TRBD1 (6 bases). This CDR3 has 17 amino acids. The V gene lost 5 bases and the J gene lost 4 bases, with 20 bases spanning the gap. Germline V gives CDR1 PRHDT, CDR2 FYEKMQ (reference sequence). CDR3 in amino acids: CASSDGTLEGSTGELFF. Written as DNA, the CDR3 is TGTGCCAGCAGCGATGGGACACTCGAGGGAAGCACCGGGGAGCTGTTTTTT.

This CDR3 reads CASSARQGGDEQYF. Written as DNA, the CDR3 is TGTGCCAGCAGCGCCCGACAGGGGGGGGACGAGCAGTACTTC. The chain couples TRBV9 to TRBJ2-7; TRBD1 matches 9 bases. The CDR3 length is 14 residues. From germline, CDR1 is SGDLS and CDR2 YYNGEE. J was trimmed by 5 bases and V by 3 bases; bases with no gene match: 6.

This sequence joins TRBV11-3 and TRBJ2-1; 14 nucleotides align to TRBD2. The CDR3 has 17 residues. Germline CDR1 and CDR2: SGHNT and YENEEA. V lost 5 bases and J lost 0; bases outside the gene matches: 3. The CDR3 coding sequence is TGTGCCAGCAGCCCCGGGACTAGCGGGAGCTCCTACAATGAGCAGTTCTTC. Its translation: CASSPGTSGSSYNEQFF.

As regards this clone: Compared with germline, one end of the junction differs, possibly owing to a read error. The chain links TRBV7-7 to TRBJ1-1; TRBD1 might be the D (6 bases). This CDR3 region has 14 residues. Looked up from germline, CDR1 is SSHAT and CDR2 is FNYEAQ (reference sequence). The CDR3 is CASRQNRESTEAFF. The CDR3 DNA reads TGTGCTAGCAGGCAAAACAGGGAATCGACTGAAGCTTTCTTT. Looking up the rest from reference TRBV7-7 and TRBJ1-1 gives the full variable domain: GAGVSQSPRYKVTKRGQDVTLRCDPISSHATLYWYQQALGQGPEFLTYFNYEAQPDKSGLPSDRFSAERPEGSISTLTIQRTEQRDSAMYRCASRQNRESTEAFFGQGTRLTVV.

The chain uses TRBV9 and TRBJ2-5; maybe TRBD2 (6 bases). This CDR3 spans 15 amino acids. Germline V CDR1 and CDR2: SGDLS, YYNGEE. Between the trimmed V and J ends, which lost 4 bases and 1 base, there was a span of 14 bases. For the CDR3, the DNA is TGTGCCAGCAGCCCCCCCCGGGGAGGCCAAGAGACCCAGTACTTC. It is translated as CASSPPRGGQETQYF. The full variable domain, completed using reference TRBV9 and TRBJ2-5, is DSGVTQTPKHLITATGQRVTLRCSPRSGDLSVYWYQQSLDQGLQFLIQYYNGEERAKGNILERFSAQQFPDLHSELNLSSLELGDSALYFCASSPPRGGQETQYFGPGTRLLVL.

The chain links TRBV7-9 to TRBJ2-6, with 8 positions matching TRBD1. The CDR3 runs to 16 residues. V trimming: 5 bases; J trimming: 4 bases; junction bases outside the gene matches: 7. Germline CDR1 and CDR2: SEHNR and FQNEAQ (reference sequence). The CDR3 sequence: CASSLDRGRGANVLTF. The CDR3 nucleotides are TGTGCCAGCAGCCTTGACAGGGGCCGGGGGGCCAACGTCCTGACTTTC.

DNA for the CDR3: TGTGCCAGCAGCACACGACTAGCGGGGGGCACAGATACGCAGTATTTT. This sequence encodes CASSTRLAGGTDTQYF. The chain combines TRBV5-8 with TRBJ2-3; TRBD2 aligns across 12 bases. Germline V CDR1 and CDR2: SGHTS, YDEGEE. J gave up 1 base and V 4 bases, and 4 bases lay outside the gene matches. This CDR3 contains 16 residues.

This chain joins TRBV7-2 and TRBJ2-1; 8 nucleotides align to TRBD2. V was pared by 5 bases and J by 7 bases, with 10 bases of the junction left unmatched. Germline V gene lookup returns CDR1 SGHTA and CDR2 FQGNSA. This CDR3 region has 15 residues. CDR3 coding DNA: TGTGCCAGCAGCCTCAGACTAGCGACTACGAATGAGCAGTTCTTC. Protein sequence: CASSLRLATTNEQFF.

A few counts support this clone. This rearrangement joins TRBV11-1 to TRBJ2-1; TRBD2 might be the D (6 bases). V was shortened by 5 bases and J by 8 bases, with 19 bases between the two germline ends. Germline CDR1 is SGHAT and CDR2 is FQDESV (reference sequence). This CDR3 has 15 amino acids. The CDR3: CASSRRGSLGYEQFF. CDR3 nucleotides: TGTGCCAGCAGCCGTCGGGGGAGTTTGGGATATGAGCAGTTCTTC.

This clone has just a few counts. V gene TRBV7-2 combines with J gene TRBJ2-7; D may be TRBD2 (6 bases). Trimming took off 5 bases at V and 2 bases at J, with 13 bases between the two ends. Germline CDR1 reads SGHTA; CDR2 reads FQGNSA. The CDR3 is 14 amino acids. CDR3: CASSPGTGTYEQYF. The CDR3, as DNA: TGTGCCAGCAGCCCCGGGACTGGTACCTACGAGCAGTACTTC.